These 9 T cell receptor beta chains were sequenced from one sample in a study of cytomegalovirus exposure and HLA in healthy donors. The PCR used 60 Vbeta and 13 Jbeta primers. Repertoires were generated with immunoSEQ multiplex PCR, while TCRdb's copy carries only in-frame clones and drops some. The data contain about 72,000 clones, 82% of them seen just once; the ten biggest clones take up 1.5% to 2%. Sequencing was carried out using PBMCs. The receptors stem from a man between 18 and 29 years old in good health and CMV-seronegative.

The CDR3 DNA reads as TGTGCCAGTAGTCCTTGGACAGGGGGTGGAAATCAGCCCCAGCATTTT. Amino acids: CASSPWTGGGNQPQHF. The V gene is TRBV19, the J gene TRBJ1-5; 10 bases fit TRBD1. The V gene end was trimmed by 5 bases and the J gene end by 4 bases; junction bases not matched to a gene: 8. The CDR3 is made up of 16 amino acids. Germline assignment: CDR1 LNHDA and CDR2 SQIVND (reference sequence).

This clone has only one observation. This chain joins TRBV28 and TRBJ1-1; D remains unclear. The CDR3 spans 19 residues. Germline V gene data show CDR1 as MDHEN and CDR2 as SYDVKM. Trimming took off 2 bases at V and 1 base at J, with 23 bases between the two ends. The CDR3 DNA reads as TGTGCCAGCAGTTTACTTTTTTTTGGCGGGCCGGGTGGGAACACTGAAGCTTTCTTT. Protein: CASSLLFFGGPGGNTEAFF.

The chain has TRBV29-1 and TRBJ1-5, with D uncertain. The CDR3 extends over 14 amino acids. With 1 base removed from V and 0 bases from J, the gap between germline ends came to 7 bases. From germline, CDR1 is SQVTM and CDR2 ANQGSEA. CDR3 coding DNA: TGCAGCGTTGAAGTATCGGGTAGCAATCAGCCCCAGCATTTT. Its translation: CSVEVSGSNQPQHF.

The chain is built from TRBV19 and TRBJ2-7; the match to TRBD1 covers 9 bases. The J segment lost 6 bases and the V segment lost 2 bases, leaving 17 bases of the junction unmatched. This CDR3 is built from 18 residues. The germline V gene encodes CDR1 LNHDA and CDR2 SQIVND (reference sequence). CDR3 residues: CASSIHQTPGQGTIEQYF. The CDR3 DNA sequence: TGTGCCAGTAGTATACACCAAACTCCGGGACAGGGCACGATCGAGCAGTACTTC.

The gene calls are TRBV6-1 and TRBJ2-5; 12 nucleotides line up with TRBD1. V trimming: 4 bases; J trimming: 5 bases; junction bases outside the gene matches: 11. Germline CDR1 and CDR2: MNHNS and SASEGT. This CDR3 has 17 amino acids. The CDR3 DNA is TGTGCCAGCAGTGTATACTCCGGGACAGGGGGCTTCGAGACCCAGTACTTC. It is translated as CASSVYSGTGGFETQYF.

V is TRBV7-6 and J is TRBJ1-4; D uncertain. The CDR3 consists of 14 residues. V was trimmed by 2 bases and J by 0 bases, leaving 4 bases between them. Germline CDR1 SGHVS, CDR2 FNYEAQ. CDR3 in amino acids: CASSLRATNEKLFF. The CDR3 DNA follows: TGTGCCAGCAGCTTACGGGCAACTAATGAAAAACTGTTTTTT.

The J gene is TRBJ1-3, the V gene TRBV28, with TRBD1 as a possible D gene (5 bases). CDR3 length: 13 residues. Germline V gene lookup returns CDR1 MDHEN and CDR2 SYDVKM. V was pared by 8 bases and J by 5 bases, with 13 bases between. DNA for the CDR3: TGTGCCAGCTCCGGGGGAACAAGAAACACCATATATTTT. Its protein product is CASSGGTRNTIYF.

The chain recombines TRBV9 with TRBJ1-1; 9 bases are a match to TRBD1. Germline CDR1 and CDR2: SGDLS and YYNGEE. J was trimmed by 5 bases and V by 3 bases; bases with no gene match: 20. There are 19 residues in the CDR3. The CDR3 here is CASSGRDRDIPGLRTEAFF. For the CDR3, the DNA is TGTGCCAGCAGCGGCCGGGACAGGGACATACCCGGGCTGAGAACTGAAGCTTTCTTT.

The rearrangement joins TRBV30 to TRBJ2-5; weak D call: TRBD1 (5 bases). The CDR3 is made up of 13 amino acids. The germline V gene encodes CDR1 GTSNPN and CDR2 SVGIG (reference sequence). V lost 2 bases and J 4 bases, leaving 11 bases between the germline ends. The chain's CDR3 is CAWSPGLGETQYF. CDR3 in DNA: TGTGCCTGGAGTCCAGGGTTGGGAGAGACCCAGTACTTC.